The 16 T cell receptor beta chains below come from one sample, sequenced in a study of T-cell reconstitution after alpha-beta-depleted transplantation in children. Preparation of the TCRbeta library was carried out with unique molecular identifiers. TCRdb independently ran MiXCR on the PCR reads; one entry per CDR3 protein. Among around 240,000 distinct CDR3 sequences listed, 8.2% were seen once. The sequenced sample was PBMCs, mostly from graft donor cells, obtained 180 days after TCRalphabeta/CD19-depleted stem cell transplant. The receptors were sampled from a male patient younger than 18 who had a stem cell transplant for acute lymphoblastic leukemia, so the T cells may come from the graft donor.

This clonotype was counted ten times or more. This chain joins TRBV5-1 and TRBJ2-5; D not resolved. The CDR3 is 13 amino acids. Germline values: CDR1 SGHRS, CDR2 YFSETQ. The ends were cut back, 4 bases at V and 1 base at J, with 8 bases in the middle. The CDR3 DNA reads as TGCGCCAGCAGCGAGTCCCTCCAAGAGACCCAGTACTTC. It specifies CASSESLQETQYF.

Turning to this clonotype: A much larger clonotype is one base distant, so this may be a read error. The chain is built from TRBV24-1 and TRBJ2-1; D remains ambiguous. CDR1 is KGHDR, CDR2 SFDVKD, per germline. The CDR3 extends over 15 amino acids. DNA for the CDR3: TGTGCCACCAGTGAGCCGGTAAGCTCCTACCATGAGCAGTTCTTC. Its translation is CATSEPVSSYHEQFF.

This clonotype was counted a single time. A much larger clonotype is one base distant, so this may be a read error. This chain links TRBV7-2 with TRBJ2-3, with D maybe TRBD1 (6 bases). V lost 2 bases, J lost 1 base, and 13 bases lay in between. This CDR3 spans 16 amino acids. Looked up from germline, CDR1 is SGHTA and CDR2 is FQGNSA. CDR3 sequence (DNA): TGTGCCAGCAGCTTACCTTTGAACAGGGGCACAGATACGCAGTATTTT. It yields the protein CASSLPLNRGTDTQYF.

There are many counts of this clonotype. The J gene is TRBJ2-3, the V gene TRBV15; 7 bases agree with TRBD2. V lost 0 bases, J lost 3 bases, and 12 bases stayed unmatched. The CDR3 has 18 residues. CDR1 and CDR2 from the germline V gene are LNHNV and YYDKDF (reference sequence). For the CDR3, the DNA is TGTGCCACCAGCAGAGAAACGGCGGGAGCGAGAAGTACAGATACGCAGTATTTT. It translates to CATSRETAGARSTDTQYF.

At least ten counts were recorded for this clonotype. The DNA of the CDR3 is TGTGCCAGCAGCCTTGGATCCCTCTCTGGAAACACCATATATTTT. Translating gives CASSLGSLSGNTIYF. The chain uses TRBV7-9 and TRBJ1-3; D is undetermined. The germline gives CDR1 SEHNR, CDR2 FQNEAQ (reference sequence). V shed 5 bases and J shed 0 bases, with 11 bases lying between them. The CDR3 sequence is 15 residues long.

This clonotype was found many times. This CDR3 is CSVLGLAGADTQYF. CDR3 coding DNA: TGCAGCGTTCTAGGACTAGCGGGGGCAGATACGCAGTATTTT. This chain connects TRBV29-1 to TRBJ2-3; the match to TRBD2 covers 13 bases. The CDR3 sequence is 14 residues long. Germline trimming cut 5 bases from V and 4 bases from J; bases unmatched to any gene: 3. Germline V gene sequence: CDR1 SQVTM, CDR2 ANQGSEA.

This clonotype was counted ten times or more. V is TRBV24-1 and J is TRBJ2-4; 7 positions match TRBD1. Germline values: CDR1 KGHDR, CDR2 SFDVKD. The CDR3 covers 19 residues. The trim removed 3 bases at V and 0 bases at J, leaving 13 bases unmatched. The CDR3 region has the DNA TGTGCCACCAGTGATCTTGGGACAGCCCCGACTATAGCCAAAAACATTCAGTACTTC. It yields the protein CATSDLGTAPTIAKNIQYF.

This clonotype was counted ten times or more. The V call is TRBV5-5, the J call TRBJ1-5; D not resolved. The CDR3 is made up of 14 amino acids. In germline, CDR1 is SGHKS, CDR2 YYEKEE (reference sequence). Trimming shortened V by 3 bases and J by 10 bases, and 17 bases separated the two germline ends. CDR3 nucleotide sequence: TGTGCCAGCAGCTCCGGTTTTAGCAGCGAACCCCAGCATTTT. It translates to CASSSGFSSEPQHF.

This clonotype has at least ten counts. The chain employs TRBV29-1 and TRBJ1-2; D call uncertain. V lost 3 bases and J lost 2, with 4 bases in between. Germline V CDR1 and CDR2: SQVTM, ANQGSEA. The CDR3 has 11 residues. The CDR3 sequence is CSVDLNYGYTF. The CDR3 DNA reads TGCAGCGTTGACCTGAACTATGGCTACACCTTC.

This clonotype has a count of ten or more. J is TRBJ1-1 and V is TRBV9, with TRBD1 identical over 8 bases. The V segment lost 0 bases and the J segment 5 bases; nucleotides outside the gene matches: 6. This CDR3 region has 15 residues. In germline, CDR1 is SGDLS, CDR2 YYNGEE. CDR3 residues: CASSVVPDRVTEAFF. Written as DNA, the CDR3 is TGTGCCAGCAGCGTAGTGCCGGACAGGGTAACTGAAGCTTTCTTT.

This chain links TRBV3-1 with TRBJ2-5; 10 positions agree with TRBD2. Germline CDR1 LGHDT, CDR2 YNNKEL (reference sequence). V was pared by 0 bases and J by 6 bases, with 7 bases of the junction left unmatched. This CDR3 contains 16 residues. The CDR3, as DNA: TGTGCCAGCAGCCAAGATCCCGCTAGCGGGAGAAAGACCCAGTACTTC. It is translated as CASSQDPASGRKTQYF.

This clonotype was seen repeatedly, ten times or more. The genes are TRBV3-1 and TRBJ1-5; D is possibly TRBD1 (6 bases). The CDR3 is made up of 14 amino acids. The V gene lost 3 bases and the J gene lost 2 bases, with 8 bases spanning the gap. Germline-derived CDR1 and CDR2 are LGHDT and YNNKEL (reference sequence). The CDR3 is CASSQNRGNQPQHF. The CDR3, as DNA: TGTGCCAGCAGCCAGAACAGGGGCAATCAGCCCCAGCATTTT.

This clonotype has only one observation. Possible read error: a much larger clone is one base away. The chain has TRBV24-1 and TRBJ2-3; no clear D. Trimming left V 3 bases short and J 11 bases short, with 11 bases between. The CDR3 spans 12 residues. The germline CDR1 and CDR2 sequences are KGHDR and SFDVKD. DNA of the CDR3: TGTGCCACCAGTGATCCCGACTGTAGGCAGTATTTT. It yields the protein CATSDPDCRQYF.

In regard to this clonotype: A much larger clone differs by one base, so this may be a read error. The chain links TRBV7-3 to TRBJ2-3, with TRBD2 matching 13 bases. Germline assignment: CDR1 SGHTA and CDR2 FQGTGA. The CDR3 sequence is 18 residues long. The CDR3 spells CSSSSSRTSGRRADTQYF. The CDR3 DNA reads as TGTTCCAGCAGCTCATCTAGGACTAGCGGGAGAAGAGCAGATACGCAGTATTTT.

This chain uses TRBV6-1 with TRBJ1-5, with TRBD1 as a possible D gene (5 bases). The CDR3 extends over 17 amino acids. Germline-derived CDR1 and CDR2 are MNHNS and SASEGT. Trimming pared 6 bases from V and 4 bases from J, leaving 22 bases between. CDR3: CASRGLWTPTRNQPQHF. CDR3 coding DNA: TGTGCCAGCAGAGGTCTTTGGACACCGACAAGGAATCAGCCCCAGCATTTT.

There are many counts of this clonotype. The chain couples TRBV29-1 to TRBJ1-2, with D perhaps TRBD1 (5 bases). V was trimmed by 4 bases and J by 8 bases, leaving 11 bases between them. CDR3 length equals 11 residues. In germline, CDR1 is SQVTM, CDR2 ANQGSEA. The CDR3 DNA reads TGCAGCGTTGCCCGGGGGAGAGGCTACACCTTC. The encoded protein is CSVARGRGYTF.